These T cell receptor beta chains were read from a single sample in a study of vaccination effects on CD4 cells after COVID-19. Sequenced by immunoSEQ multiplex PCR; TCRdb stores in-frame clones only, minus some. The sample contains about 59,000 clones, around four fifths of which appear only once. These receptors have no identified antigens. Sample: CD4+ T cells from PBMCs cultured with HCoV-OC43 spike peptides, taken after COVID-19 vaccination. The receptors were sampled from a human donor who received a COVID-19 vaccine. Each CDR3 is given with its conserved first and last residue. D genes are given only for firm matches. Not all rows give a size; the values are once, few, many and, for expanded clones, a class.

v_gene	abundance	j_gene	d_gene	CDR3aa	CDR3nt
TRBV6-5	NA	TRBJ2-1	NA	CASTLKEGTYNEQFF	TGTGCCAGCACCCTAAAGGAGGGGACGTACAATGAGCAGTTCTTC
TRBV28	NA	TRBJ1-4	TRBD1	CASSRQGVAANEKLFF	TGTGCCAGCAGCAGACAGGGTGTAGCGGCTAATGAAAAACTGTTTTTT
TRBV5-8	NA	TRBJ2-5	NA	CASMDYLGVETQYF	TGTGCCAGCATGGATTACTTGGGGGTAGAGACCCAGTACTTC
TRBV6-2/TRBV6-3	NA	TRBJ1-2	NA	CASSNRILHCTF	TGTGCCAGCAGCAACAGGATCCTTCACTGCACCTTC
TRBV18	NA	TRBJ1-2	NA	CASSPRRENYGYTF	TGTGCCAGCTCACCACGGCGGGAGAACTATGGCTACACCTTC
TRBV3-1/TRBV3-2	NA	TRBJ2-3	NA	CASSQDPNGVTDTQYF	TGTGCCAGCAGCCAAGATCCAAATGGCGTAACAGATACGCAGTATTTT
TRBV5-8	NA	TRBJ2-3	TRBD2	CASSRTGPGLAGGPEDTQYF	TGTGCCAGCAGCCGTACAGGTCCGGGACTAGCGGGGGGGCCAGAGGATACGCAGTATTTT
TRBV6-5	NA	TRBJ2-5	NA	CASSYREGQTQYF	TGTGCCAGCAGTTACCGGGAAGGGCAGACCCAGTACTTC
TRBV7-2	NA	TRBJ1-2	NA	CASREFGYTF	TGTGCCAGCCGCGAATTCGGCTACACCTTC
TRBV29-1	NA	TRBJ1-2	NA	CSVDRGYGYTF	TGCAGCGTTGACAGGGGCTATGGCTACACCTTC
TRBV9	NA	TRBJ1-3	TRBD1	CASSLTGVGGNTIYF	TGTGCCAGCAGCCTCACAGGGGTAGGAGGAAACACCATATATTTT
TRBV19	NA	TRBJ2-3	TRBD2	CASRPSGVAGTQYF	TGTGCCAGTAGGCCTAGCGGGGTGGCCGGTACGCAGTATTTT
TRBV9	few	TRBJ1-3	NA	CASSVGQGMGNTIYF	TGTGCCAGCAGCGTGGGGCAGGGGATGGGAAACACCATATATTTT
TRBV6-4	NA	TRBJ1-2	NA	CASSVAVASNYGYTF	TGTGCCAGCAGTGTTGCAGTAGCTTCGAACTATGGCTACACCTTC
TRBV10-3	few	TRBJ1-4	NA	CAISESGGLANEKLFF	TGTGCCATCAGTGAGTCGGGAGGACTAGCTAATGAAAAACTGTTTTTT
TRBV7-2	NA	TRBJ1-1	NA	CASSLALGMNTEAFF	TGTGCCAGCAGCTTAGCGTTGGGCATGAACACTGAAGCTTTCTTT
TRBV19	NA	TRBJ2-3	NA	CASTRGADTQYF	TGTGCCAGTACGCGGGGAGCAGATACGCAGTATTTT
TRBV5-1	NA	TRBJ1-1	TRBD1	CASSEPTGRNTEAFF	TGCGCCAGCAGCGAACCGACAGGGAGGAACACTGAAGCTTTCTTT
TRBV19	NA	TRBJ2-5	TRBD1	CASSIRQGGQETQYF	TGTGCCAGTAGTATCAGACAGGGGGGTCAAGAGACCCAGTACTTC
TRBV5-1	NA	TRBJ2-5	TRBD1	CASSRGQATETQYF	TGCGCCAGCAGCAGGGGACAGGCCACGGAGACCCAGTACTTC
TRBV6-5	NA	TRBJ2-1	NA	CASSYSRGFSYNEQFF	TGTGCCAGCAGTTACTCCCGGGGGTTCTCCTACAATGAGCAGTTCTTC
TRBV9	few	TRBJ1-5	NA	CGDGIGPQHF	TGTGGAGACGGGATAGGGCCCCAGCATTTT
TRBV5-1	NA	TRBJ2-2	TRBD1	CASSPIRQGGTGELFF	TGCGCCAGCAGCCCGATTCGACAGGGCGGCACCGGGGAGCTGTTTTTT
TRBV28	NA	TRBJ1-1	NA	CASSLSPGTNTEAFF	TGTGCCAGCAGTTTATCGCCAGGGACTAACACTGAAGCTTTCTTT
TRBV19	NA	TRBJ2-2	NA	CASRPGQTNTGELFF	TGTGCCAGTAGGCCGGGACAAACGAACACCGGGGAGCTGTTTTTT
TRBV24-1	few	TRBJ2-6	TRBD1	CATSDNAGQGSGANVLTF	TGTGCCACCAGTGATAACGCCGGACAGGGTAGTGGGGCCAACGTCCTGACTTTC
TRBV4-2	NA	TRBJ1-2	NA	CASSERQPWDGYTF	TGTGCCAGCAGCGAGAGACAGCCATGGGATGGCTACACCTTC
TRBV7-2	NA	TRBJ1-6	NA	CASSLLGTYSPLHF	TGTGCCAGCAGCTTATTAGGGACGTATTCACCCCTCCACTTT
TRBV4-1	NA	TRBJ1-3	TRBD1	CASSRGDRAGNTIYF	TGCGCCAGCAGCCGGGGGGACAGGGCTGGAAACACCATATATTTT
TRBV18	NA	TRBJ1-3	NA	CASSPFGVTRGNTIYF	TGTGCCAGCTCACCATTCGGGGTTACGAGAGGAAACACCATATATTTT
TRBV6-5	NA	TRBJ1-4	NA	CASSYTYNEKLFF	TGTGCCAGCAGTTACACCTATAATGAAAAACTGTTTTTT
TRBV27	NA	TRBJ1-1	TRBD1	CASSGTAGAVTEAFF	TGTGCCAGCAGTGGGACAGCCGGGGCCGTCACTGAAGCTTTCTTT
TRBV18	medium-sized	TRBJ1-6	NA	CASSSSGQFYNSPLHF	TGTGCCAGCTCCTCCTCGGGGCAGTTCTATAATTCACCCCTCCACTTT
TRBV6-6	NA	TRBJ1-3	NA	CASSGALTVSGNTIYF	TGTGCCAGCAGTGGGGCGTTGACGGTCTCTGGAAACACCATATATTTT
TRBV6-6	NA	TRBJ1-6	NA	CASSYSGPANSPLHF	TGTGCCAGCAGTTACTCTGGGCCCGCGAATTCACCCCTCCACTTT
TRBV20-1	few	TRBJ1-3	NA	CGGWSGNTIYF	TGCGGAGGGTGGTCTGGAAACACCATATATTTT
TRBV30	once	TRBJ1-1	NA	CAWILPPWSGMNTEAFF	TGTGCCTGGATCCTACCTCCTTGGTCAGGAATGAACACTGAAGCTTTCTTT
TRBV29-1	NA	TRBJ2-3	NA	CSVERVRTDTQYF	TGCAGCGTTGAAAGGGTCAGGACAGATACGCAGTATTTT
TRBV3-1/TRBV3-2	NA	TRBJ2-5	NA	CASSQGTGTPQETQYF	TGTGCCAGCAGCCAAGGGACCGGGACACCCCAAGAGACCCAGTACTTC
TRBV28	few	TRBJ1-5	NA	CASSLYSNQPQHF	TGTGCCAGCAGTTTATATAGCAATCAGCCCCAGCATTTT
TRBV3-1/TRBV3-2	NA	TRBJ1-1	TRBD1	CASSRQGGKGTEAFF	TGTGCCAGCAGCCGCCAGGGGGGGAAGGGGACTGAAGCTTTCTTT
TRBV7-8	NA	TRBJ1-1	NA	CASSLMGQNTEAFF	TGTGCCAGCAGTTTAATGGGACAAAACACTGAAGCTTTCTTT
TRBV7-7	once	TRBJ1-3	NA	CASSPDPGLSGNTIYF	TGTGCCAGCAGCCCAGACCCGGGACTCTCTGGAAACACCATATATTTT
TRBV6-6	NA	TRBJ1-2	TRBD1	CASSQRQGEDYGYTF	TGTGCCAGCAGTCAACGACAGGGAGAAGACTATGGCTACACCTTC
TRBV25-1	NA	TRBJ1-6	NA	CASSPLQLLGSPLHF	TGTGCCAGCAGTCCCCTCCAGTTGTTAGGGTCACCCCTCCACTTT
TRBV5-1	NA	TRBJ2-3	NA	CASSLGSGFSVGTDTQYF	TGCGCCAGCAGCTTGGGGTCAGGTTTTTCCGTGGGCACAGATACGCAGTATTTT
TRBV5-5	NA	TRBJ2-2	NA	CASSRVGELFF	TGTGCCAGCAGCAGGGTTGGGGAGCTGTTTTTT
TRBV29-1	NA	TRBJ1-1	NA	CSAPGRTNTEAFF	TGCAGCGCCCCGGGACGTACGAACACTGAAGCTTTCTTT
TRBV9	NA	TRBJ1-3	TRBD1	CASSVETGAAYTIYF	TGTGCCAGCAGCGTAGAAACAGGGGCTGCGTACACCATATATTTT